Reported below is one TCR beta chain. Antigen: not known. The data belong to a study of CD4 T cell repertoires in COVID-19. Notes on the study in general: Several top expanded SARS-CoV-2-reactive clonotypes were shared by two or three memory subsets.

No culture step preceded sequencing of the ex vivo isolated memory T cells. The protocol was immunoSEQ multiplex PCR, while the TCRdb copy is restricted to in-frame clones and leaves out a portion. The sample includes about 22,000 clones, roughly 87% of them seen just once. The V segment lost 2 bases and the J segment 7 bases; nucleotides outside the gene matches: 7. In germline, CDR1 is SGHDT, CDR2 YYEEEE. This CDR3 region has 15 residues. This receptor was obtained from a human donor who had COVID-19. The rearrangement links TRBV5-6 to TRBJ2-4; 9 nucleotides line up with TRBD2. Here the sequenced sample was central memory CD4+ T cells from blood, taken before the COVID-19 pandemic. The CDR3: CASSLSGGRENIQYF. CDR3 in DNA: TGTGCCAGCAGCTTATCTGGCGGGAGGGAGAACATTCAGTACTTC. Variable domain in full (rest from reference TRBV5-6 and TRBJ2-4): DAGVTQSPTHLIKTRGQQVTLRCSPKSGHDTVSWYQQALGQGPQFIFQYYEEEERQRGNFPDRFSGHQFPNYSSELNVNALLLGDSALYLCASSLSGGRENIQYFGAGTRLSVL.